This is a list of T cell receptor beta chains from one sample in a study of metastatic and nonmetastatic thyroid tumors. TCRdb reanalyzed the PCR reads via MiXCR. The sample gives roughly 75,000 clones, roughly an eighth of which show up once; 7% to 9% is in the top ten. The sequenced material came from tumor tissue. The receptors here all came from a female donor with papillary thyroid cancer or a benign thyroid nodule (not recorded which). Some clones in this sample may be carry-over from other donors' samples. Each CDR3 is given with its conserved first and last residue. The D gene is left open where the match is weak. The size field is filled for only some rows; it gives once, few, many or a size class.

abundance	v_gene	d_gene	j_gene	CDR3aa	CDR3nt
NA	TRBV6-1	NA	TRBJ2-7	CASSKDRNTELYEQYF	TGTGCCAGCAGTAAGGACCGGAACACAGAACTCTACGAGCAGTACTTC
many	TRBV19	NA	TRBJ2-5	CASSIAGERETQYF	TGTGCCAGTAGTATAGCGGGAGAGAGAGAGACCCAGTACTTC
NA	TRBV20-1	TRBD2	TRBJ2-7	CSASRGAGDYYEQYF	TGCAGTGCTAGCCGCGGAGCGGGAGACTACTACGAGCAGTACTTC
many	TRBV28	NA	TRBJ1-2	CASSLWIIAYGYTF	TGTGCCAGCAGTTTATGGATTATTGCCTATGGCTACACCTTC
few	TRBV5-1	TRBD2	TRBJ2-3	CASSWGRAIGDTQYF	TGCGCCAGCAGCTGGGGGAGGGCCATTGGAGATACGCAGTATTTT
many	TRBV5-5	TRBD1	TRBJ1-2	CASSSGLGTGDYGYTF	TGTGCCAGCAGCTCGGGGCTCGGGACAGGGGACTATGGCTACACCTTC
medium-sized	TRBV11-2	TRBD1	TRBJ1-2	CASSWDRGVGYTF	TGTGCCAGCAGCTGGGACAGGGGCGTTGGCTACACCTTC
many	TRBV7-9	NA	TRBJ2-6	CASSFAGPGANVLTF	TGTGCCAGCAGCTTTGCAGGGCCTGGGGCCAACGTCCTGACTTTC
few	TRBV14	NA	TRBJ1-1	CASSPLWGLTEAFF	TGTGCCAGCAGCCCCCTATGGGGGCTCACTGAAGCTTTCTTT
few	TRBV12-3/TRBV12-4	TRBD2	TRBJ2-7	CASSPTGTSRTYEQYF	TGTGCCAGCAGTCCCACCGGGACTAGCCGTACCTACGAGCAGTACTTC
large	TRBV27	NA	TRBJ2-7	CASSLSTGGLYEQYF	TGTGCCAGCAGTTTATCCACCGGAGGGCTCTACGAGCAGTACTTC
NA	TRBV4-2	TRBD1	TRBJ1-2	CASSQENSLAGGQRDYGYTF	TGTGCCAGCAGCCAAGAAAACTCTCTGGCAGGGGGGCAAAGGGACTATGGCTACACCTTC
NA	TRBV6-1	NA	TRBJ2-7	CASIHLTGVAGVEQYF	TGTGCCAGCATCCACTTAACAGGGGTCGCGGGGGTCGAGCAGTACTTC
few	TRBV6-1	NA	TRBJ1-2	CASSESIEGSGGYTF	TGTGCCAGCAGTGAAAGTATAGAAGGGTCGGGTGGCTACACCTTC
many	TRBV19	NA	TRBJ2-3	CASSSFRGDTQYF	TGTGCCAGTAGTTCATTCAGGGGTGATACGCAGTATTTT
many	TRBV7-9	TRBD1	TRBJ1-2	CASSRGQANYGYTF	TGTGCCAGCAGCCGTGGACAGGCCAACTATGGCTACACCTTC
many	TRBV5-1	NA	TRBJ1-2	CASSLTLTDGYTF	TGCGCCAGCAGCTTGACTCTGACGGATGGCTACACCTTC
NA	TRBV20-1	NA	TRBJ2-7	CSARDGRYTYEQYF	TGCAGTGCTAGGGATGGGAGATACACCTACGAGCAGTACTTC
NA	TRBV9	NA	TRBJ2-1	CASSVATSVGNGQFF	TGTGCCAGCAGCGTAGCTACGTCGGTCGGCAATGGGCAGTTCTTC
NA	TRBV18	NA	TRBJ1-6	CASSPLDTRNSPLHF	TGTGCCAGCTCACCATTGGACACGAGGAATTCACCCCTCCACTTT
many	TRBV7-6	TRBD2	TRBJ2-7	CASSSGLAGVVRTDEQYF	TGTGCCAGCAGCTCAGGACTAGCGGGAGTGGTCAGGACGGACGAGCAGTACTTC
NA	TRBV29-1	NA	TRBJ2-3	CSVLERVMDTQYF	TGCAGCGTTCTTGAAAGGGTAATGGATACGCAGTATTTT
many	TRBV6-2/TRBV6-3	TRBD1	TRBJ1-2	CASSYDREEGYTF	TGTGCCAGCAGTTACGACAGGGAAGAGGGCTACACCTTC
many	TRBV20-1	TRBD1	TRBJ1-6	CSARVPGGRGNSPLHF	TGCAGTGCTAGAGTCCCTGGCGGCAGGGGGAATTCACCCCTCCACTTT
NA	TRBV12-3/TRBV12-4	NA	TRBJ2-7	CASSPTVGTGRRYEQYF	TGTGCCAGCAGCCCCACCGTGGGGACGGGACGGCGGTACGAGCAGTACTTC
many	TRBV20-1	NA	TRBJ1-2	CSARDRGQASGYGYTF	TGCAGTGCTAGAGATCGGGGGCAAGCAAGTGGCTATGGCTACACCTTC
many	TRBV20-1	NA	TRBJ2-7	CSAREFGAVSYEQYF	TGCAGTGCTAGAGAGTTCGGGGCGGTTTCCTACGAGCAGTACTTC
NA	TRBV5-1	TRBD1	TRBJ2-7	CASSSAGQGASYEQYF	TGCGCCAGCAGCTCTGCTGGCCAGGGGGCTTCCTATGAGCAGTACTTC
many	TRBV29-1	NA	TRBJ2-3	CSVGLGQSTDTQYF	TGCAGCGTCGGATTGGGTCAGAGCACAGATACGCAGTATTTT
few	TRBV5-5	TRBD2	TRBJ2-3	CASSSLLAGAGDTRYF	TGTGCCAGCAGCTCGTTACTAGCGGGAGCGGGAGATACGCGGTATTTT
many	TRBV30	NA	TRBJ2-3	CAWSRPKFTDTQYF	TGTGCCTGGAGTAGACCTAAATTCACAGATACGCAGTATTTT
many	TRBV3-1	TRBD2	TRBJ2-1	CASSPLRMGLARDEQFF	TGTGCCAGCAGCCCCTTAAGAATGGGACTAGCGAGGGATGAGCAGTTCTTC
many	TRBV7-3	NA	TRBJ2-1	CASSPIPRREFTYNEQFF	TGTGCCAGCAGCCCAATCCCCCGACGGGAGTTCACCTACAATGAGCAGTTCTTC
NA	TRBV4-1	NA	TRBJ2-7	CASSQVGAGGYEQYF	TGCGCCAGCAGCCAAGTAGGTGCGGGCGGCTACGAGCAGTACTTC
few	TRBV20-1	TRBD1	TRBJ2-6	CSARDHQGALPGANVLTF	TGCAGTGCTAGAGATCACCAGGGGGCCCTCCCTGGGGCCAACGTCCTGACTTTC
many	TRBV9	TRBD1	TRBJ2-1	CASSPRDRGDNEQFF	TGTGCCAGCAGCCCACGGGACAGGGGCGACAATGAGCAGTTCTTC
many	TRBV20-1	TRBD1	TRBJ2-7	CSARGGPGQGSYEQYF	TGCAGTGCTAGAGGGGGACCGGGACAGGGGTCCTACGAGCAGTACTTC
many	TRBV19	NA	TRBJ2-1	CATRGRWDYNEQFF	TGTGCCACCCGTGGTAGGTGGGACTACAATGAGCAGTTCTTC
many	TRBV5-4	TRBD1	TRBJ2-3	CASSPDRVDPYTQYF	TGTGCCAGCAGCCCTGACAGGGTCGATCCCTATACGCAGTATTTT
many	TRBV20-1	TRBD2	TRBJ2-4	CSARVAGAWPAKNIQYF	TGCAGTGCTAGAGTGGCGGGAGCCTGGCCGGCCAAAAACATTCAGTACTTC
many	TRBV12-3/TRBV12-4	NA	TRBJ2-3	CASSPSDRGQYF	TGTGCCAGCAGCCCCTCGGATAGGGGCCAGTATTTT
many	TRBV20-1	NA	TRBJ2-3	CSAKNYHPGTDTQYF	TGCAGTGCTAAGAACTACCATCCGGGCACAGATACGCAGTATTTT
NA	TRBV19	NA	TRBJ1-2	CDSSWDANYGYTF	TGTGACAGTAGCTGGGACGCGAACTATGGCTACACCTTC
many	TRBV5-1	NA	TRBJ1-1	CATKRWSENTEAFF	TGCGCCACCAAGAGATGGAGTGAGAACACTGAAGCTTTCTTT
many	TRBV18	TRBD1	TRBJ1-4	CASSPRTGVNEKLFF	TGTGCCAGCTCACCAAGAACAGGGGTTAATGAAAAACTGTTTTTT
many	TRBV28	NA	TRBJ2-1	CASSPEPGHPRNNEQFF	TGTGCCAGCAGTCCCGAGCCGGGACACCCCCGGAACAATGAGCAGTTCTTC
many	TRBV7-2	NA	TRBJ2-7	CASSPAAGPIYEQYF	TGTGCCAGCAGCCCGGCAGCGGGCCCCATTTACGAGCAGTACTTC
many	TRBV11-2	NA	TRBJ2-7	CASTPQDPLAYEQYF	TGTGCCAGCACCCCACAGGACCCCCTCGCCTACGAGCAGTACTTC
many	TRBV20-1	NA	TRBJ1-5	CSAIRDGNQPQHF	TGCAGTGCTATCCGGGACGGTAATCAGCCCCAGCATTTT